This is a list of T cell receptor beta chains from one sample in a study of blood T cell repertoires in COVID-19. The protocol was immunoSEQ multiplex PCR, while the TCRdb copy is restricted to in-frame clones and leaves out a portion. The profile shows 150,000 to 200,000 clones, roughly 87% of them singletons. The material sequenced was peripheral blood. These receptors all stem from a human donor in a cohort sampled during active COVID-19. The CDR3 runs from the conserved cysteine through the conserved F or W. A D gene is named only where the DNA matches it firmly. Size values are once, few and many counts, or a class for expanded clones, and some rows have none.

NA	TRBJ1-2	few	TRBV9	TGTGCCAGCAGCCTTCGGGAGAGCGTCTACACCTTC	CASSLRESVYTF
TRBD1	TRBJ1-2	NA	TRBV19	TGTGCCACTGACTACGGACAGGGACTCTATGGCTACACCTTC	CATDYGQGLYGYTF
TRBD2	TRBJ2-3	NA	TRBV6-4	TGTGCCAGCAACCTTCCCAAAGCGGGAGTTGCAGATACGCAGTATTTT	CASNLPKAGVADTQYF
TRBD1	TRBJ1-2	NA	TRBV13	TGTGCCAGCAGCTCGGGCCGGGGACAGGCGCATTATGGCTACACCTTC	CASSSGRGQAHYGYTF
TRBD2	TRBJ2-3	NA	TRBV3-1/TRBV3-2	TGTGCCAGCAGCCAAGGGACTAGCGGGATCACAGATACGCAGTATTTT	CASSQGTSGITDTQYF
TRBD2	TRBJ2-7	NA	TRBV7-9	TGTGCCAGCGGGAGACTAGCGGGAGCGGACGAGCAGTACTTC	CASGRLAGADEQYF
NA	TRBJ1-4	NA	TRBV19	TGTGCCAGTAGCGAAGCGGGCGGGGAAAAACTGTTTTTT	CASSEAGGEKLFF
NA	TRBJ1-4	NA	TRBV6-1	TGTGCCAGCAGTGAAGCGGTCGGACAGCCAGCTGAAAAACTGTTTTTT	CASSEAVGQPAEKLFF
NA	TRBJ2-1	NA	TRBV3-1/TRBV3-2	TGTGCCAGCAGCCAAACAGGGGGGGATTCTAATGAGCAGTTCTTC	CASSQTGGDSNEQFF
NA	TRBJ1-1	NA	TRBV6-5	TGTGCCAGCAGTTACGGGGAGACTGAAGCTTTCTTT	CASSYGETEAFF
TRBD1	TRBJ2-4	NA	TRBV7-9	TGTGCCAGCAGCTGGAACTCGACAGGGCCGCACAAGTACTTC	CASSWNSTGPHKYF
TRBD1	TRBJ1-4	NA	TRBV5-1	TGCGCCAGCAGCAGACAGGGCTCCTTGGGGGATACTAATGAAAAACTGTTTTTT	CASSRQGSLGDTNEKLFF
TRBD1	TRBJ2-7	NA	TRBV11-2	TGTGCCAGCAGCTTCCGACAGGGGGCTGTCTACGAGCAGTACTTC	CASSFRQGAVYEQYF
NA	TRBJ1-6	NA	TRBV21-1	TGTGCTACACTGACAGGGGCCGTTCCCTATAATTCACCCCTCCACTTT	CATLTGAVPYNSPLHF
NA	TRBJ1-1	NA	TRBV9	TGTGCCAGCAGCCCTTCGACAGGTAAAGCTTTCTTT	CASSPSTGKAFF
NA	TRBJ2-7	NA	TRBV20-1	TGCAGTGCTAGTCTCCCGCAGGGGATCTCCTACGAGCAGTACTTC	CSASLPQGISYEQYF
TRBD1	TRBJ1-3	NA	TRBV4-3	TGCGCCAGCAGCCAGGGCAGGGGGCCTGGAAACACCATATATTTT	CASSQGRGPGNTIYF
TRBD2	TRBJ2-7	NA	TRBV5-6	TGTGCCAGCAGCCTAGCCCGACTAGCGGGGGGGTGGGAGCAGTACTTC	CASSLARLAGGWEQYF
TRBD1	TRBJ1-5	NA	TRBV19	TGTGCCAGTAGTACGGGACAGGGCAATCAGCCCCAGCATTTT	CASSTGQGNQPQHF
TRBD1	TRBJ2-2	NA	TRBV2	TGTGCCAGCAGAGGGACAGTGAACACCGGGGAGCTGTTTTTT	CASRGTVNTGELFF
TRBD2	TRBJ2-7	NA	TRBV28	TGTGCCAGCAGTTCTAGCGGCGACCCCTCCTACGAGCAGTACTTC	CASSSSGDPSYEQYF
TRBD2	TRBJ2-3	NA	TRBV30	TGTGCCTGGAGTGGGACTAGCGGACGCACAGATACGCAGTATTTT	CAWSGTSGRTDTQYF
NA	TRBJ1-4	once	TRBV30	TGTGCCTGGATGAACAGCTATACAACTAATGAAAAACTGTTTTTT	CAWMNSYTTNEKLFF
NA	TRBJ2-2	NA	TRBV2	TGTGCCAGCAGGCCTAGACGGGTGGACACCGGGGAGCTGTTTTTT	CASRPRRVDTGELFF
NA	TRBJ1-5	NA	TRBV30	TGTGCCTGGAGTGTGAGACAGTTAAATCAGCCCCAGCATTTT	CAWSVRQLNQPQHF
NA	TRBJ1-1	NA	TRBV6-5	TGTGCCAGCTCCCGAGGAGGAAAGACTGAAGCTTTCTTT	CASSRGGKTEAFF